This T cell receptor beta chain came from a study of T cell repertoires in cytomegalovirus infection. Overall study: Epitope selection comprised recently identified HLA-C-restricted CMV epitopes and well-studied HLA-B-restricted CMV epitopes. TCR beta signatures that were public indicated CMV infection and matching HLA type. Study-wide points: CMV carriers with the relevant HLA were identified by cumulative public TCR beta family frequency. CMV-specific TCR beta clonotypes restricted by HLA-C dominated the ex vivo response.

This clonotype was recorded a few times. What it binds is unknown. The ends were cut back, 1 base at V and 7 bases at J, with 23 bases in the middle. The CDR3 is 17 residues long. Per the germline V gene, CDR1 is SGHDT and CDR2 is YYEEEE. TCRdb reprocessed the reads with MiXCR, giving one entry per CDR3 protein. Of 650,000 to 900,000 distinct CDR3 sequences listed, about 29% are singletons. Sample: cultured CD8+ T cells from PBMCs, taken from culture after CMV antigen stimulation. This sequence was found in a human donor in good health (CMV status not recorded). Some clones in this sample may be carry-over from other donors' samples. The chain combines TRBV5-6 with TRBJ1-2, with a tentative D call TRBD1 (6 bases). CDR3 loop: CASSLSPGGDTSSGYTF. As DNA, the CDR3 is TGTGCCAGCAGCTTGTCGCCCGGTGGGGACACTTCCTCTGGCTACACCTTC.